The clone carrying this T cell receptor (beta chain) was counted at least ten times. Its antigen is not identified. This sample is drawn from a study of CD8 T cells in ankylosing spondylitis. Study-wide findings and caveats: Prior work had noted some motif variants in reactive arthritis blood and synovial fluid. Characteristic of ankylosing spondylitis blood, it appeared, was a TCR beta motif comprising roughly 8 highly homologous variants. Researchers report that disease-linked clones proved CD8+ and relatively rare in peripheral blood. Within matched ankylosing spondylitis synovial fluid, disease-linked clones were reportedly significantly enriched.

Making use of molecular barcodes, quantitative 5'-RACE generated TCR beta libraries. One entry per CDR3 protein results from TCRdb running MiXCR on the 5' RACE reads. The data show hundreds of thousands of distinct CDR3 sequences, more than 9.5% seen once. The J segment lost 7 bases and the V segment lost 5 bases, leaving 7 bases of the junction unmatched. The CDR3 runs 15 residues. This sequence was found in a male donor with ankylosing spondylitis. The specimen was blood, either unsorted or a sorted T cell fraction (not recorded which). This rearrangement joins TRBV12-3 or TRBV12-4 to TRBJ2-1; 11 bases line up with TRBD2. CDR3: CASSPTSGRGNEQFF. The CDR3 DNA is TGTGCCAGCAGTCCTACTAGCGGGAGAGGGAATGAGCAGTTCTTC.